This TCR beta chain comes out of a study of neurological immune-mediated disorders (dated by TCRdb to between 2017 and 2020). About the study as a whole: Peripheral blood TCR-beta repertoires from patients with HTLV-I-associated myelopathy (HAM/TSP), patients with multiple sclerosis, and healthy controls were compared in the study using UMI-based sequencing. Alongside PBMC samples, the set of about 100 TCR-beta libraries contained longitudinal samples, technical triplicates, and paired CD4+ and CD8+ T-cell subsets that had been sorted. The cohort comprised around 70 subjects: roughly 15 HAM/TSP patients, approximately 34 multiple sclerosis patients and 20 healthy controls. Broader findings and caveats from the paper: No identical CDR3 amino acid sequences were shared among expanded clones across subjects, suggesting private TCR-beta repertoires in all groups. The highest TCR clonal expansion was observed in HAM/TSP patients, whereas the lowest was observed in MS patients, even when compared with healthy controls.

The healthy controls were volunteers from a blood bank in Maryland, USA. For unsorted PBMC libraries, 2 million PBMCs were used after storage in RNAlater at -80 degrees C until RNA extraction. Peripheral blood underwent Ficoll-Hypaque density gradient centrifugation to isolate PBMCs, which were then cryopreserved in liquid nitrogen. cDNA was synthesized by template-switch 5'RACE using a primer with a 10-nucleotide random unique molecular identifier that tagged each TCR transcript. Every sequencing run yielded over 190 million TCR-beta sequences covering 15-18 subjects. The RNeasy kit was used for extraction of total RNA. Using the KAPA Real-time Library Amplification kit, TCR-beta VDJ regions were amplified with primers for the TCR constant region and the 5'RACE anchor. Sample indexes and Illumina adaptors were added in a first PCR, after which library yield was increased in a second PCR. The roughly 650 bp TCR product was size-selected on a 2% E-gel SizeSelection system after Ampure bead purification. Before pooling, library quality was assessed on a Bioanalyzer, concentration was determined with Qubit, and library quantification was performed with the Kapa Library Quantification kit. An Illumina HiSeq 2500 was used to sequence the libraries paired-end at 2 x 150 bp. To increase sequence diversity, roughly 25-31% phiX was spiked into each library pool. From the authors' description of their analysis: The quality-filtered reads were processed with the UMI-based MiGEC pipeline, whose error correction step removed more than 85% of the raw TCR sequences. IMGT germline references were used for aligning VDJ genes, and each clonotype was defined as a unique CDR3 amino acid sequence together with its V-J genes. Clonal expansion, Shannon diversity and CDR3 relatedness (CalcPairwiseDistances, ClusterSamples) were evaluated with VDJtools, and phylogenetic trees were built with CLCbio workbench. A clone was classed as expanded if it had 8 or more unique UMIs, a cutoff based on coefficient-of-variation modelling across technical triplicates. TCRdb trimmed the raw reads at Q25, called clones with MiXCR and kept productive beta chains. Here each entry gathers all rows of one CDR3 protein and keeps the most common genes and DNA. These V and J calls derive from TCRdb rather than the authors' analysis. The sample records approximately 30,000 distinct CDR3 sequences, roughly 15% of which are singletons. Around a quarter of the sample is in the top ten clones.

This clonotype was observed many times. Its binding antigen is unknown. Per-nucleotide qualities are absent, and no much larger clonotype sits a single base away. From cysteine to phenylalanine, the CDR3 is 15 amino acids long. This entry keeps only the CDR3 DNA: 45 bases, framed from base 1. Via the germline V gene (reference sequence), CDR1 is MNHEY and CDR2 SMNVEV. At the junction V is shortened by 6 bases and J by 1 base, with 14 bases in between. Specimen: PBMCs. This clonotype was obtained from a man aged 70 or older in good health. The rearrangement joined TRBV27 to TRBJ2-3; TRBD1 is perhaps the D gene, given 5 matching bases. The CDR3 reads CASRNKGFGTDTQYF. At the DNA level, the sequence is TGTGCCAGCAGGAACAAGGGGTTTGGCACAGATACGCAGTATTTT.